These 32 T cell receptor beta chains were all obtained from the same sample, sequenced in a study of shared clonotypes between healthy human individuals. Assay: immunoSEQ multiplex PCR; the TCRdb copy retains only in-frame clones and omits some. The repertoire holds roughly 300,000 clones, over 70% seen once, with 10% in the top ten. Sequences were obtained from memory CD4+ T cells sorted from blood. Noted subset: CD45RA-negative fraction. The receptor source for this set is a man aged 25-40 years in good health.

This chain uses TRBV6-5 with TRBJ2-7; D remains ambiguous. The germline gives CDR1 MNHEY, CDR2 SVGAGI. This CDR3 region has 14 residues. V was cut by 0 bases and J by 4 bases, with 10 bases left in between. The CDR3: CASSYSGPRYEQYF. The CDR3 nucleotides are TGTGCCAGCAGTTACTCCGGACCCCGTTACGAGCAGTACTTC.

The chain joins TRBV2 to TRBJ2-1; possibly TRBD2 for D (5 bases). Germline V gene data show CDR1 as SNHLY and CDR2 as FYNNEI. The CDR3 contains 15 residues. The V end lost 7 bases, the J end lost 1 base, and 14 bases lay between the germline ends. The CDR3 DNA reads TGTGCCAGCATTAGGACTCCCTCATCCTACAATGAGCAGTTCTTC. This encodes CASIRTPSSYNEQFF.

This clone was observed a single time. This rearrangement joins TRBV10-3 to TRBJ2-5; D call uncertain. The germline V and J ends were trimmed by 0 bases and 2 bases, with 7 bases remaining between them. This CDR3 contains 14 residues. Per germline, CDR1 ENHRY and CDR2 SYGVKD. CDR3 sequence: CAISESLSQETQYF. In nucleotides, the CDR3 is TGTGCCATCAGTGAGTCTCTCTCTCAAGAGACCCAGTACTTC.

The table lists this clone with a count of one. The chain joins TRBV6-6 to TRBJ2-3; TRBD1 aligns across 8 bases. CDR1 is MNHNY, CDR2 SVGAGI, per germline (reference sequence). V was pared by 6 bases and J by 5 bases, with 4 bases of the junction left unmatched. CDR3 length: 13 residues. The CDR3 here is CASSGQGGDTQYF. The CDR3 DNA reads TGTGCCAGCAGCGGACAGGGTGGAGATACGCAGTATTTT.

The V call is TRBV2, the J call TRBJ2-7; a weak D match, TRBD1 (5 bases). V was shortened by 2 bases and J by 3 bases, with 11 bases between the two germline ends. Looked up from germline, CDR1 is SNHLY and CDR2 is FYNNEI. This CDR3 spans 14 amino acids. The CDR3 reads CASSEQGTGYEQYF. The CDR3 DNA reads TGTGCCAGCAGTGAACAGGGAACGGGCTACGAGCAGTACTTC.

The chain is built from TRBV6-1 and TRBJ1-1, with 8 bases matching TRBD1. Germline V gene sequence: CDR1 MNHNS, CDR2 SASEGT. CDR3 length equals 18 residues. The junction had 14 bases not matched to a gene; V was cut back by 2 bases and J by 3 bases. The CDR3 coding sequence is TGTGCCAGCAGTGAAAGTTGGGACAGGAGACTCGGGGACACTGAAGCTTTCTTT. Its protein is CASSESWDRRLGDTEAFF.

The rearrangement uses TRBV5-8 and TRBJ2-2; 9 bases line up with TRBD1. The CDR3 sequence is 15 residues long. Germline CDR1 SGHTS, CDR2 YDEGEE. J gave up 8 bases and V 4 bases, and 9 bases lay outside the gene matches. In DNA, the CDR3 is TGTGCCAGCAGCGAATACAGGGGGCAGACTGGGGAGCTGTTTTTT. Amino acids: CASSEYRGQTGELFF.

This clone was seen once. The CDR3 sequence is CASSPRLAGEKRETQYF. The CDR3 nucleotides are TGTGCCAGCAGCCCCCGACTAGCGGGAGAAAAGAGAGAGACCCAGTACTTC. The J gene is TRBJ2-5, the V gene TRBV7-6; 12 positions agree with TRBD2. This CDR3 region has 17 residues. Germline assignment: CDR1 SGHVS and CDR2 FNYEAQ. Losses at the gene ends were 5 bases for V and 4 bases for J; bases not matched to a gene: 11. The complete variable domain, with remaining parts taken from reference TRBV7-6 and TRBJ2-5, reads GAGVSQSPRYKVTKRGQDVALRCDPISGHVSLYWYRQALGQGPEFLTYFNYEAQQDKSGLPNDRFSAERPEGSISTLTIQRTEQRDSAMYRCASSPRLAGEKRETQYFGPGTRLLVL.

V usage is TRBV2 and J usage is TRBJ2-1; 7 bases are shared with TRBD2. The CDR3 is 15 amino acids. Germline assignment: CDR1 SNHLY and CDR2 FYNNEI. J gave up 7 bases and V 8 bases, and 14 bases lay outside the gene matches. The DNA of the CDR3 is TGTGCCAGCGGGACCGGGACTACCGACGGAAATGAGCAGTTCTTC. Encoded protein: CASGTGTTDGNEQFF. The complete variable domain, with remaining parts taken from reference TRBV2 and TRBJ2-1, reads EPEVTQTPSHQVTQMGQEVILRCVPISNHLYFYWYRQILGQKVEFLVSFYNNEISEKSEIFDDQFSVERPDGSNFTLKIRSTKLEDSAMYFCASGTGTTDGNEQFFGPGTRLTVL.

As DNA, the CDR3 is TGTGCCAGCAGCCCTAACAGCGGCCCCTCCTACAATGAGCAGTTCTTC. This sequence encodes CASSPNSGPSYNEQFF. The chain joins TRBV7-8 to TRBJ2-1, with D maybe TRBD2 (5 bases). Trimming pared 5 bases from V and 0 bases from J, leaving 14 bases between. Germline lookup yields CDR1 SGHVS and CDR2 FQNEAQ. The CDR3 spans 16 residues.

The chain carries TRBV18 and TRBJ1-2, with unresolved D. Trimming cost V 0 bases and J 1 base, with 9 bases left between them. The CDR3 is made up of 15 amino acids. The germline CDR1 and CDR2 sequences are KGHSH and LQKENI. This CDR3 reads CASSPPSLGNYGYTF. In DNA, the CDR3 is TGTGCCAGCTCACCACCGAGTCTTGGTAACTATGGCTACACCTTC.

The chain is built from TRBV28 and TRBJ1-1; D is undetermined. This CDR3 is 14 amino acids long. Per germline, CDR1 MDHEN and CDR2 SYDVKM. Trimming stripped 3 bases from V and 1 base from J, with 9 bases between. For the CDR3, the DNA is TGTGCCAGCAGTTTGGGCACACGGAACACTGAAGCTTTCTTT. It specifies CASSLGTRNTEAFF.

This chain links TRBV30 with TRBJ2-7; 8 nucleotides match TRBD2. With V trimmed by 0 bases and J by 6 bases, 10 bases remained unmatched. CDR1 is GTSNPN and CDR2 is SVGIG in the germline V gene (reference sequence). This CDR3 is 15 amino acids long. The CDR3 loop is CAWSVSSSGYGEQYF. The CDR3 DNA is TGTGCCTGGAGTGTAAGCTCTAGCGGGTATGGCGAGCAGTACTTC.

This clone was seen more than once but under ten times. The rearrangement uses TRBV19 and TRBJ1-2; TRBD1 matches at 7 bases. Germline-derived CDR1 and CDR2 are LNHDA and SQIVND (reference sequence). There are 13 residues in the CDR3. The V segment lost 6 bases and the J segment 5 bases; nucleotides outside the gene matches: 6. CDR3 bases: TGTGCCAGTAGGACACAGGGGACGTATGGCTACACCTTC. Its translation: CASRTQGTYGYTF.

The chain joins TRBV7-2 to TRBJ1-2; 10 bases are shared with TRBD1. V was clipped by 1 base and J by 7 bases; unmatched bases: 15. Germline loops: CDR1 SGHTA, CDR2 FQGNSA. The CDR3 is 18 amino acids. Here the CDR3 DNA reads TGTGCCAGCAGCTTAGATCGGTGGACAGGGGGGCGTTCGAGTGGCTACACCTTC. It encodes CASSLDRWTGGRSSGYTF.

The chain carries TRBV15 and TRBJ2-7, with 10 bases fitting TRBD1. The germline V gene encodes CDR1 LNHNV and CDR2 YYDKDF (reference sequence). Trimming removed 2 bases from V and 4 bases from J; junction bases left unmatched: 5. The CDR3 length is 15 residues. The CDR3 loop is CATSRPGTGAYEQYF. The CDR3 DNA follows: TGTGCCACCAGCAGACCCGGGACAGGGGCATACGAGCAGTACTTC.

About this clone: The sample holds other DNA sequences that translate to the same CDR3. The chain carries TRBV5-4 and TRBJ2-2; tentatively, D is TRBD2 (7 bases). V was trimmed by 5 bases and J by 5 bases, leaving 22 bases between them. The V gene's germline CDR1 is SGHNT and CDR2 YYREEE (reference sequence). This CDR3 contains 17 residues. The CDR3 nucleotides are TGTGCCAGCAGAACCGGGGGGCTGGGGTCAGGGACCGGGGAGCTGTTTTTT. It specifies CASRTGGLGSGTGELFF.

This clone was seen a single time. At the DNA level, this CDR3 is encoded by other sequences in the same sample as well. This chain uses TRBV2 with TRBJ2-5; 9 bases line up with TRBD1. The germline gives CDR1 SNHLY, CDR2 FYNNEI. The V gene end was trimmed by 4 bases and the J gene end by 3 bases; junction bases not matched to a gene: 0. CDR3 size: 13 residues. The DNA of the CDR3 is TGTGCCAGCAGTGGGACAGGGGAAGAGACCCAGTACTTC. Its translation: CASSGTGEETQYF.

About this clone: One end of the junction fails to match germline, which may point to a read error. This chain joins TRBV7-6 and TRBJ2-6; D ambiguous. There are 18 residues in the CDR3. Germline V gene lookup returns CDR1 SGHVS and CDR2 FNYEAQ. As DNA, the CDR3 is TGTGCCAGCAGCTTGCGTCGTGAATCTCACAAGTCGGGCCAACGTCCTGACTTC. Translation gives CASSLRRESHKSGQRPDF.

The chain has TRBV18 and TRBJ2-7, with D perhaps matching TRBD1 (5 bases). CDR1 and CDR2 (germline): KGHSH, LQKENI. This CDR3 spans 13 amino acids. Deletions cut 8 bases from V and 2 bases from J, with 13 bases between. In DNA, the CDR3 is TGTGCCAGCCGCCCGACAGAGACCTACGAGCAGTACTTC. Protein: CASRPTETYEQYF.

This chain joins TRBV7-9 and TRBJ2-2; 11 bases agree with TRBD2. CDR3 size: 16 residues. V shed 2 bases, J shed 5 bases, and the junction held 4 bases outside the gene matches. The germline CDR1 and CDR2 sequences are SEHNR and FQNEAQ (reference sequence). As DNA, the CDR3 is TGTGCCAGCAGCTTACGACTAGCGGGATTAACCGGGGAGCTGTTTTTT. Protein sequence: CASSLRLAGLTGELFF.

The CDR3 DNA sequence: TGTGCCAGCAGACCCGCCGGGACTAGATCCTACGAGCAGTACTTC. Its translation: CASRPAGTRSYEQYF. The gene calls are TRBV6-5 and TRBJ2-7; 8 bases agree with TRBD2. Germline CDR1 and CDR2: MNHEY and SVGAGI. The CDR3 is 15 amino acids. Trimming took 6 bases from V and 1 from J; bases not matched to a gene: 8.

The chain couples TRBV7-2 to TRBJ2-3; D is uncertain. The V gene lost 2 bases and the J gene lost 2 bases, with 8 bases spanning the gap. The CDR3 has 14 residues. Germline lookup yields CDR1 SGHTA and CDR2 FQGNSA. CDR3 nucleotide sequence: TGTGCCAGCAGCTTAATGGGGAACACAGATACGCAGTATTTT. Residues: CASSLMGNTDTQYF.

This sequence joins TRBV7-2 and TRBJ2-7; D possibly corresponds to TRBD2 (6 bases). CDR1 and CDR2 from the germline V gene are SGHTA and FQGNSA. This CDR3 is built from 15 residues. V shed 3 bases and J shed 3 bases, with 15 bases lying between them. The chain's CDR3 is CASSFRGTLNYEQYF. In DNA form, the CDR3 reads TGTGCCAGCAGCTTCCGGGGGACTTTAAACTACGAGCAGTACTTC.

The chain uses TRBV5-1 and TRBJ2-7; the match to TRBD1 covers 10 bases. Germline V gene lookup returns CDR1 SGHRS and CDR2 YFSETQ. V lost 1 base and J lost 5; bases outside the gene matches: 6. CDR3 length: 15 amino acids. Here the CDR3 DNA reads TGCGCCAGCAGCTTGTCGGGACAGGGGATGCACGAGCAGTACTTC. It is translated as CASSLSGQGMHEQYF.

V and J are TRBV5-4 and TRBJ2-7; the match to TRBD2 covers 7 bases. CDR3 length: 14 amino acids. Losses at the gene ends were 1 base for V and 4 bases for J; bases not matched to a gene: 5. Germline lookup yields CDR1 SGHNT and CDR2 YYREEE (reference sequence). The CDR3 loop is CASSLSLAEYEQYF. The CDR3 DNA reads TGTGCCAGCAGCTTGAGTCTAGCGGAATACGAGCAGTACTTC.

The J gene is TRBJ2-1, the V gene TRBV7-9, with 7 positions matching TRBD1. V lost 7 bases, J lost 7 bases, and 13 bases stayed unmatched. Germline V gene data show CDR1 as SEHNR and CDR2 as FQNEAQ (reference sequence). This CDR3 is 15 amino acids long. CDR3 protein: CASKLRGPTANEQFF. The CDR3 DNA reads as TGTGCCAGCAAACTTAGGGGGCCAACTGCAAATGAGCAGTTCTTC.

This clone was counted between two and nine times. The chain has TRBV18 and TRBJ1-3, with 7 bases matching TRBD1. Germline-derived CDR1 and CDR2 are KGHSH and LQKENI. V was pared by 6 bases and J by 4 bases, with 6 bases of the junction left unmatched. The CDR3 consists of 14 residues. The CDR3 loop is CASSPTGDGNTIYF. Written as DNA, the CDR3 is TGTGCCAGCTCGCCCACAGGGGACGGAAACACCATATATTTT.

The rearrangement links TRBV6-6 to TRBJ1-1; D gene ambiguous. Looked up from germline, CDR1 is MNHNY and CDR2 is SVGAGI (reference sequence). CDR3 length: 13 amino acids. V lost 6 bases and J 3 bases, leaving 11 bases between the germline ends. This CDR3 is CASSPVGYTEAFF. The DNA for the CDR3 is TGTGCCAGCAGCCCCGTGGGCTACACTGAAGCTTTCTTT.

This chain connects TRBV5-6 to TRBJ2-2, with 7 bases fitting TRBD1. J lost 2 bases, V lost 4 bases, and 8 bases had no gene match. The CDR3 has 16 amino acids. Germline V gives CDR1 SGHDT, CDR2 YYEEEE. The CDR3 loop reads CASSSTGTANTGELFF. CDR3 nucleotide sequence: TGTGCCAGCAGCAGTACCGGGACAGCCAACACCGGGGAGCTGTTTTTT.

This chain joins TRBV28 and TRBJ1-4; D might be TRBD1 (6 bases). Per the germline V gene, CDR1 is MDHEN and CDR2 is SYDVKM. This CDR3 comprises 14 residues. The V end lost 2 bases, the J end lost 5 bases, and 9 bases lay between the germline ends. CDR3: CASSLTGLNEKLFF. CDR3 nucleotide sequence: TGTGCCAGCAGTTTAACAGGGTTGAATGAAAAACTGTTTTTT.

The chain couples TRBV2 to TRBJ2-7; 9 bases fit TRBD2. With V trimmed by 1 base and J by 3 bases, 1 base remained unmatched. CDR1 and CDR2 from the germline V gene are SNHLY and FYNNEI. The CDR3 sequence is 14 residues long. The CDR3 reads CASSEGREGYEQYF. DNA for the CDR3: TGTGCCAGCAGTGAAGGGCGGGAGGGCTACGAGCAGTACTTC. Filled out from reference TRBV2 and TRBJ2-7, the complete variable domain reads EPEVTQTPSHQVTQMGQEVILRCVPISNHLYFYWYRQILGQKVEFLVSFYNNEISEKSEIFDDQFSVERPDGSNFTLKIRSTKLEDSAMYFCASSEGREGYEQYFGPGTRLTVT.